This T cell receptor (beta chain) came from a study of blood T cells in healthy people across ages. Broader study findings: Estimates drawn from one million T cells were deemed to understate diversity.

Germline trimming cut 4 bases from V and 6 bases from J; bases unmatched to any gene: 13. The CDR3 length is 16 residues. Germline assignment: CDR1 SGHRS and CDR2 YFSETQ. Concerning this clonotype itself: Antigen unknown.

With a J-beta primer mix and a sample-barcoded 5' primer, a second PCR ran roughly 6 to 11 cycles. TCRdb itself ran the 5' RACE reads through MiXCR, one entry per CDR3 protein. The table has around 800,000 distinct CDR3 sequences, 62% seen once. This sequence originates from a man aged 25-45 years in good health. The V gene is TRBV5-1, the J gene TRBJ1-5, with TRBD1 matching over 7 bases. The sample comprised blood. CDR3 nucleotide sequence: TGCGCCAGCAGCGTAACAGGGGACCCAAGTAGTCAGCCCCAGCATTTT. As protein: CASSVTGDPSSQPQHF.